These 5 T cell receptor beta chains were all obtained from the same sample, sequenced in a study of T cells in Graves' hyperthyroidism and ophthalmopathy (dated by TCRdb to between 2018 and 2020). To prepare the library, multiplex PCR was applied. Instrument used: Illumina HiSeq 2000. The TCR beta CDR3 regions were amplified from RNA transcripts. The TCR CDR3 was subjected to a first round of RT-PCR using the HTBI primer set and the Qiagen OneStep RT-PCR kit. The public reads were quality trimmed at Q25 with fastp and then assembled into clones with MiXCR by TCRdb, keeping productive beta chains. CDR3 protein sequences are deduplicated, and each keeps its most common genes and DNA. Counted in this sample were 130,000 to 150,000 distinct CDR3 sequences; 22% of them appeared once. Of the sample, roughly 73% falls within the top ten clones. The sequenced sample consisted of blood. The origin of the receptors is a woman between 45 and 60 years old with Graves' hyperthyroidism that later progressed to Graves' ophthalmopathy.

The chain couples TRBV20-1 to TRBJ1-6; D is unclear. Trimming cost V 1 base and J 0 bases, with 10 bases left between them. The CDR3 has 16 amino acids. Germline CDR1 DFQATT, CDR2 SNEGSKA (reference sequence). This CDR3 is CSARGLAVSYNSPLHF. CDR3 bases: TGCAGTGCTAGAGGTCTGGCTGTCTCCTATAATTCACCCCTCCACTTT.

This chain uses TRBV9 with TRBJ1-4; D is uncertain. CDR3 length: 14 amino acids. V lost 5 bases and J lost 4, with 12 bases in between. Germline V lookup: CDR1 SGDLS, CDR2 YYNGEE. The CDR3 region has the DNA TGTGCCAGCAGTTCCGGGGTTTATAATGAAAAACTGTTTTTT. It codes for CASSSGVYNEKLFF.

The chain links TRBV28 to TRBJ2-7; D is possibly TRBD2 (5 bases). The CDR3 loop spans 16 amino acids. Per the germline V gene, CDR1 is MDHEN and CDR2 is SYDVKM. V lost 3 bases and J 4 bases, leaving 19 bases between the germline ends. The CDR3 bases are TGTGCCAGCAGTTTTCATCTCCTAGCAAAGTATTACGAGCAGTACTTC. The encoded protein is CASSFHLLAKYYEQYF.

The chain uses TRBV25-1 and TRBJ2-7, with D maybe TRBD1 (6 bases). Germline V gene sequence: CDR1 MGHDK, CDR2 SYGVNS. The CDR3 totals 12 residues. V was shortened by 4 bases and J by 7 bases, with 11 bases between the two germline ends. The CDR3 is CASSAPGTEQYF. The CDR3, as DNA: TGTGCCAGCAGTGCTCCAGGGACAGAGCAGTACTTC.

This clonotype was detected ten times or more. The genes are TRBV11-2 and TRBJ1-1; D gene unclear. Germline CDR1 SGHAT, CDR2 FQNNGV. The CDR3 contains 11 residues. V lost 5 bases and J lost 8, with 9 bases in between. The CDR3 reads CASSPKVEAFF. CDR3 coding DNA: TGTGCCAGCAGCCCAAAGGTGGAAGCTTTCTTT.